What follows is one TCR beta chain and its context. Its antigen is still unknown. The data were obtained in a study of CD8+ T cells in alopecia areata. Study-wide context: Treatment comprised oral tofacitinib, 5 to 10 mg twice daily, in treated patients. Tofacitinib therapy took 6 to 18 months; 6 months off drug came after. General study results and limits: Higher clonality than in normal scalp was seen in lesional scalp, especially alopecia totalis/universalis.

Collected material from alopecia areata patients comprised lesional scalp punch biopsies and peripheral blood. Following RNA extraction, reverse transcription yielded cDNA that acted as the sequencing template. Generated by immunoSEQ multiplex PCR, the TCRdb table keeps only in-frame clones and is missing some. The repertoire holds 6,500 to 9,000 clones, 45% to 70% seen once, with about 13% in the top ten. The length of the CDR3 is 13 residues. V lost 1 base, J lost 4 bases, and 7 bases lay in between. The germline CDR1 and CDR2 sequences are SNHLY and FYNNEI. The gene calls are TRBV2 and TRBJ1-2, with D tentatively TRBD1 (5 bases). This sample comprised skin, obtained at week 0. This receptor was taken from a human donor with alopecia areata. The CDR3 loop is CASSEVGAYGYTF. The CDR3 DNA reads as TGTGCCAGCAGTGAAGTAGGGGCCTATGGCTACACCTTC.